This TCR beta chain was captured by sequencing in a study of blood T cell repertoires in COVID-19. Study-level information: Sources were T cells, B-cell-depleted T cells, or PBMCs; the material itself was cDNA or gDNA.

In the source study's methods: Amplification from reference gene primers served as the basis for estimated nucleated cell counts. Using immunoSEQ multiplex PCR, the repertoire was profiled, and TCRdb retains in-frame clones only, with some absent. Clone size and V and J calls were adopted from that table, with D and trimming inferred from the DNA. The sample has some 75,000 clones, under 80% seen once. Germline V lookup: CDR1 SGHTA, CDR2 FQGNSA. Trimming removed 7 bases from V and 6 bases from J, with 25 bases in between. The CDR3 runs to 18 residues. Sequenced: peripheral blood. This clonotype was sampled from a woman over 75 with active or convalescent COVID-19. The chain employs TRBV7-2 and TRBJ1-6, with D perhaps TRBD1 (5 bases). The CDR3 coding sequence is TGTGCCAGCACACCACGGGGGGAGGGCCCCCCTCGTAATTCACCCCTCCACTTT. Translated, it gives CASTPRGEGPPRNSPLHF.